The clone carrying this TCR beta chain occurred a few times. Its matching antigen is unknown. These data belong to a study of T cells in Graves' hyperthyroidism and ophthalmopathy. Whole-study findings and limits: Separation of ophthalmopathy from stable hyperthyroidism was achieved by a 13 V-J model.

The V gene's germline CDR1 is LNHDA and CDR2 SQIVND (reference sequence). The J segment lost 3 bases and the V segment lost 4 bases, leaving 6 bases of the junction unmatched. This CDR3 comprises 16 residues. Fresh peripheral blood, 9.5 to 10 ml of it, supplied the PBMCs. The source material, RNA transcripts, was used to amplify TCR beta CDR3 regions. HTBI primers were employed in a first-round RT-PCR of the TCR CDR3. One entry per CDR3 protein, called by TCRdb with MiXCR from the multiplex PCR reads. In the table there are about 400,000 distinct CDR3 sequences, 14% to 15% of which are singletons. The sample was blood. The receptor was derived from a woman in her twenties or thirties with Graves' hyperthyroidism. The chain couples TRBV19 to TRBJ2-1; 10 nucleotides line up with TRBD2. CDR3 DNA sequence: TGTGCCAGTAGTAAAAATCCTAGCGGGAGCTACAATGAGCAGTTCTTC. Protein product: CASSKNPSGSYNEQFF.